This T cell receptor (beta chain) is from a study of cytomegalovirus exposure and HLA in healthy donors. The PCR ran on 60 Vbeta and 13 Jbeta primers. Clones were sequenced by immunoSEQ multiplex PCR, and TCRdb holds only the in-frame ones, with some missing. The data show 200,000 to 250,000 clones, roughly 81% seen once. This CDR3 is 19 amino acids long. Germline V gene sequence: CDR1 SGHNT, CDR2 YENEEA. V lost 0 bases and J lost 2; bases outside the gene matches: 14. The chain is built from TRBV11-3 and TRBJ2-3; 7 bases are shared with TRBD1. Input material: PBMCs. The TCR originated in a girl aged 2 to 9 in good health and CMV-seronegative. CDR3 sequence (DNA): TGTGCCAGCAGCTTAGAAGGGGGCTTTGGAGCCGATCACACAGATACGCAGTATTTT. Amino acid sequence: CASSLEGGFGADHTDTQYF.